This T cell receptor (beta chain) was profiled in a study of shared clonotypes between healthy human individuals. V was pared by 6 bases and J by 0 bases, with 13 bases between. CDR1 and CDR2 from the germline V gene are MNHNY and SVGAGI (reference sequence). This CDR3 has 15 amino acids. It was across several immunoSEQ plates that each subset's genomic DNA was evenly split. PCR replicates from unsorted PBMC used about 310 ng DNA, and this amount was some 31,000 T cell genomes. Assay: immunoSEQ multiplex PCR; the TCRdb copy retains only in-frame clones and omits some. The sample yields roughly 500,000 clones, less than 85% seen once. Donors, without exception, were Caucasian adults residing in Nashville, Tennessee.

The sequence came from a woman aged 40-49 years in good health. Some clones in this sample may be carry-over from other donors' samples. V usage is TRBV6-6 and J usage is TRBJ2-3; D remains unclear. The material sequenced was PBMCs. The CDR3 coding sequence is TGTGCCAGCAGCCATATAGCAGCTAGCACAGATACGCAGTATTTT. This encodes CASSHIAASTDTQYF.